These 27 T cell receptor beta chains were sequenced from one sample in a study of blood T cell repertoires in COVID-19. Some clones are missing from TCRdb's copy, which holds only in-frame ones; the method was immunoSEQ multiplex PCR. The profile shows about 84,000 clones, about 68% of them singletons. Source material: peripheral blood. The receptors stem from a man between 45 and 60 years old with active or convalescent COVID-19.

The chain has TRBV5-1 and TRBJ2-3, with 8 bases lining up with TRBD2. Trimming removed 0 bases from V and 7 bases from J; junction bases left unmatched: 7. The CDR3 loop spans 15 amino acids. CDR1 is SGHRS and CDR2 is YFSETQ in the germline V gene. The CDR3 coding sequence is TGCGCCAGCAGCTTGGCCGGGGTAGCGGGGTATACGCAGTATTTT. Amino acid sequence: CASSLAGVAGYTQYF.

The V call is TRBV14, the J call TRBJ1-6, with 7 positions matching TRBD1. This CDR3 contains 18 residues. The junction had 10 bases not matched to a gene; V was cut back by 5 bases and J by 0 bases. The germline CDR1 and CDR2 sequences are SGHDN and FVKESK. CDR3 loop: CASSSNEGGASYNSPLHF. The CDR3 nucleotides read TGTGCCAGCAGCAGTAACGAAGGGGGCGCCTCCTATAATTCACCCCTCCACTTT.

The chain employs TRBV5-4 and TRBJ2-5; TRBD1 matches 8 bases. CDR1 and CDR2 (germline): SGHNT, YYREEE (reference sequence). This CDR3 comprises 15 residues. The ends lost 3 bases at V and 5 bases at J; junction bases unmatched: 9. The CDR3 spells CASSSTGATMETQYF. Here the CDR3 DNA reads TGTGCCAGCAGCTCGACAGGGGCGACCATGGAGACCCAGTACTTC.

The chain has TRBV9 and TRBJ1-1, with 7 bases that match TRBD1. Trimming at V came to 4 bases and at J to 6 bases, leaving 12 bases not matched to a gene. This CDR3 is built from 15 residues. The germline CDR1 and CDR2 sequences are SGDLS and YYNGEE. CDR3 region: CASSPQEGARAEAFF. CDR3 DNA: TGTGCCAGCAGCCCCCAGGAGGGGGCGAGAGCTGAAGCTTTCTTT.

Written as DNA, the CDR3 is TGCGCCAGCAGCCCCGGACTAGCGGGGGGGCCGGAAGATACGCAGTATTTT. It specifies CASSPGLAGGPEDTQYF. V gene TRBV4-3 combines with J gene TRBJ2-3; the match to TRBD2 covers 15 bases. The CDR3 length is 17 residues. CDR1 LGHNA and CDR2 YSLEER come from the germline V gene. The ends lost 4 bases at V and 5 bases at J; junction bases unmatched: 7.

This chain connects TRBV27 to TRBJ1-1, with 7 bases aligning to TRBD1. CDR1 and CDR2 (germline): MNHEY, SMNVEV (reference sequence). J gave up 5 bases and V 3 bases, and 6 bases lay outside the gene matches. The CDR3 length is 14 residues. Here the CDR3 DNA reads TGTGCCAGCAGTTTCCGACAGGGAGGTACTGAAGCTTTCTTT. Translated, it gives CASSFRQGGTEAFF.

The rearrangement joins TRBV29-1 to TRBJ2-3, with D perhaps matching TRBD1 (6 bases). The CDR3 spans 18 residues. In germline, CDR1 is SQVTM, CDR2 ANQGSEA. The germline V and J ends were trimmed by 1 base and 2 bases, with 22 bases remaining between them. The chain's CDR3 is CSVEGEQIPRGSTDTQYF. In DNA form, the CDR3 reads TGCAGCGTTGAAGGAGAACAGATTCCGAGGGGGTCCACAGATACGCAGTATTTT.

This sequence joins TRBV7-2 and TRBJ1-4, with 11 bases lining up with TRBD1. This CDR3 spans 19 amino acids. J was trimmed by 8 bases and V by 3 bases; bases with no gene match: 17. Germline loops: CDR1 SGHTA, CDR2 FQGNSA. The CDR3 DNA sequence: TGTGCCAGCAGCTTGCCGCGGGGACAGGGGGAGTTGAGGATCGAAAAACTGTTTTTT. This sequence encodes CASSLPRGQGELRIEKLFF. Full variable domain (missing parts from reference TRBV7-2 and TRBJ1-4): GAGVSQSPSNKVTEKGKDVELRCDPISGHTALYWYRQSLGQGLEFLIYFQGNSAPDKSGLPSDRFSAERTGGSVSTLTIQRTQQEDSAVYLCASSLPRGQGELRIEKLFFGSGTQLSVL.

In its sample, this clone was seen once. In DNA form, the CDR3 reads TGTGCCAGCAGTTTAGCGCTACATGAGCAGTTCTTC. As protein: CASSLALHEQFF. This chain links TRBV12-3 or TRBV12-4 with TRBJ2-1, with D unresolved. Trimming took off 0 bases at V and 8 bases at J, with 5 bases between the two ends. The length of the CDR3 is 12 residues.

This clone was counted between two and nine times. The chain links TRBV5-1 to TRBJ2-3, with D possibly matching TRBD2 (6 bases). The CDR3 consists of 15 residues. Trimming pared 4 bases from V and 6 bases from J, leaving 18 bases between. In germline, CDR1 is SGHRS, CDR2 YFSETQ. The CDR3 sequence: CASSPPSGPRDTQYF. In DNA form, the CDR3 reads TGCGCCAGCAGCCCTCCGAGCGGGCCTCGGGATACGCAGTATTTT.

This chain connects TRBV5-6 to TRBJ2-7, with 7 bases that match TRBD2. The CDR3 runs to 13 residues. The ends lost 4 bases at V and 5 bases at J; junction bases unmatched: 6. The V gene's germline CDR1 is SGHDT and CDR2 YYEEEE. The CDR3 DNA reads TGTGCCAGCAGCCGTGGGAGGGCGGACGAGCAGTACTTC. Its protein product is CASSRGRADEQYF.

V usage is TRBV3-1 (or the pseudogene TRBV3-2) and J usage is TRBJ1-6; TRBD1 agrees at 10 bases. The CDR3 has 16 residues. Germline assignment: CDR1 LGHDT and CDR2 YNNKEL (reference sequence). V gave up 3 bases and J gave up 8 bases; unmatched junction bases: 7. The CDR3 DNA is TGTGCCAGCAGCCAGTCCGGGACAGGGGTAGATTCACCCCTCCACTTT. Residues: CASSQSGTGVDSPLHF.

This clone occurred a few times. The chain carries TRBV4-1 and TRBJ1-5; D unresolved. Trimming took 0 bases from V and 1 from J, leaving 7 bases between them. Germline-derived CDR1 and CDR2 are MGHRA and YSYEKL. The CDR3 length is 15 residues. This chain's CDR3 is CASSQDRESNQPQHF. CDR3 sequence (DNA): TGCGCCAGCAGCCAAGATCGGGAAAGCAATCAGCCCCAGCATTTT.

This clone was seen a few times. V and J are TRBV7-6 and TRBJ2-2; 8 bases align to TRBD1. The CDR3 is 16 amino acids. J gave up 2 bases and V 5 bases, and 7 bases lay outside the gene matches. Germline CDR1 SGHVS, CDR2 FNYEAQ. In nucleotides, the CDR3 is TGTGCCAGCAGCACACCACAGGGGGAAAACACCGGGGAGCTGTTTTTT. This encodes CASSTPQGENTGELFF.

A few counts support this clone. The genes are TRBV18 and TRBJ2-3; 11 bases fit TRBD2. V was clipped by 4 bases and J by 6 bases; unmatched bases: 9. The CDR3 has 16 amino acids. Germline V gene sequence: CDR1 KGHSH, CDR2 LQKENI. The CDR3 DNA follows: TGTGCCAGCTCACAACTAGCGGGGGAAGTAGAGGATACGCAGTATTTT. It specifies CASSQLAGEVEDTQYF.

This rearrangement joins TRBV14 to TRBJ2-7; TRBD1 aligns across 11 bases. This CDR3 has 15 residues. The germline gives CDR1 SGHDN, CDR2 FVKESK. V was pared by 4 bases and J by 4 bases, with 6 bases of the junction left unmatched. CDR3 sequence reads: CASSLGTGGFYEQYF. The CDR3 bases are TGTGCCAGCAGCCTCGGGACAGGGGGTTTTTACGAGCAGTACTTC. The full variable domain, completed using reference TRBV14 and TRBJ2-7, is EAGVTQFPSHSVIEKGQTVTLRCDPISGHDNLYWYRRVMGKEIKFLLHFVKESKQDESGMPNNRFLAERTGGTYSTLKVQPAELEDSGVYFCASSLGTGGFYEQYFGPGTRLTVT.

V usage is TRBV9 and J usage is TRBJ2-7; 15 bases match TRBD2. Germline V lookup: CDR1 SGDLS, CDR2 YYNGEE. This CDR3 is built from 17 residues. J was trimmed by 4 bases and V by 4 bases; bases with no gene match: 9. As DNA, the CDR3 is TGTGCCAGCAGCTCAAGCGGGACTAGCGGGGGGTGGTACGAGCAGTACTTC. It translates to CASSSSGTSGGWYEQYF.

This chain connects TRBV7-3 to TRBJ1-2; 8 nucleotides align to TRBD1. Germline V gene sequence: CDR1 SGHTA, CDR2 FQGTGA. The CDR3 contains 14 residues. V gave up 2 bases and J gave up 7 bases; unmatched junction bases: 6. The DNA of the CDR3 is TGTGCCAGCAGCTTAGACAGGGGAGCCTCTGGCTACACCTTC. Translating it yields CASSLDRGASGYTF.

The chain is built from TRBV7-6 and TRBJ2-2; weak D call: TRBD1 (5 bases). The CDR3 sequence is 16 residues long. Trimming took 6 bases from V and 3 from J, leaving 17 bases between them. Germline loops: CDR1 SGHVS, CDR2 FNYEAQ. In DNA, the CDR3 is TGTGCCAGCAGAGGCAGGGCGTCGGCGGACACCGGGGAGCTGTTTTTT. As protein: CASRGRASADTGELFF.

V is TRBV5-1 and J is TRBJ1-6; 9 nucleotides match TRBD1. The CDR3 sequence is 14 residues long. Germline values: CDR1 SGHRS, CDR2 YFSETQ. The ends lost 3 bases at V and 12 bases at J; junction bases unmatched: 7. The CDR3 here is CASSSSRDREPLHF. CDR3 DNA sequence: TGCGCCAGCAGCTCGTCCCGGGACAGGGAACCCCTCCACTTT.

The chain has TRBV9 and TRBJ1-3; D is ambiguous. V was clipped by 4 bases and J by 0 bases, with 14 bases between them. The CDR3 has 16 residues. The germline CDR1 and CDR2 sequences are SGDLS and YYNGEE. DNA of the CDR3: TGTGCCAGCAGCCCGGCGAAGCGTTCCTCTGGAAACACCATATATTTT. Translating gives CASSPAKRSSGNTIYF.

The J gene is TRBJ1-2, the V gene TRBV7-2; TRBD1 agrees at 7 bases. The CDR3 length is 15 residues. CDR1 SGHTA and CDR2 FQGNSA come from the germline V gene. Trimming removed 2 bases from V and 5 bases from J; junction bases left unmatched: 8. CDR3 amino acids: CASSLSVGQQYGYTF. CDR3 nucleotide sequence: TGTGCCAGCAGCTTAAGTGTGGGACAGCAATATGGCTACACCTTC.

J is TRBJ1-5 and V is TRBV19; tentative D call: TRBD1 (5 bases). The V gene's germline CDR1 is LNHDA and CDR2 SQIVND (reference sequence). Between the trimmed V and J ends, which lost 5 bases and 2 bases, there was a span of 10 bases. The CDR3 runs 14 residues. CDR3 residues: CASSGQGGNQPQHF. The CDR3 nucleotides are TGTGCCAGTAGTGGGCAAGGGGGCAATCAGCCCCAGCATTTT.

The chain couples TRBV7-9 to TRBJ1-4; D not certain. V was shortened by 2 bases and J by 8 bases, with 9 bases between the two germline ends. CDR3 size: 13 residues. The V gene's germline CDR1 is SEHNR and CDR2 FQNEAQ (reference sequence). CDR3 sequence reads: CASSLSGGEKLFF. In DNA form, the CDR3 reads TGTGCCAGCAGCTTAAGCGGAGGGGAAAAACTGTTTTTT.

This chain joins TRBV6-5 and TRBJ1-2, with D maybe TRBD1 (6 bases). CDR1 and CDR2 (germline): MNHEY, SVGAGI. The V gene lost 2 bases and the J gene lost 4 bases, with 14 bases spanning the gap. The CDR3 is made up of 15 amino acids. In DNA, the CDR3 is TGTGCCAGCAGTTACAAGGGACAAGGCATCTATGGCTACACCTTC. Translated: CASSYKGQGIYGYTF.

The chain couples TRBV6-5 to TRBJ1-1; D is uncertain. Trimming cost V 2 bases and J 5 bases, with 9 bases left between them. The CDR3 is 13 amino acids. Germline V gene sequence: CDR1 MNHEY, CDR2 SVGAGI. The CDR3 DNA sequence: TGTGCCAGCAGTTACAATGGGCAGACTGAAGCTTTCTTT. As protein: CASSYNGQTEAFF.

V and J are TRBV6-5 and TRBJ1-2; 10 positions agree with TRBD1. The CDR3 is 14 residues long. Germline CDR1 and CDR2: MNHEY and SVGAGI. Germline trimming cut 5 bases from V and 2 bases from J; bases unmatched to any gene: 2. The CDR3, as DNA: TGTGCCAGCAGTAGGGGACAGGGGAACTATGGCTACACCTTC. The encoded protein is CASSRGQGNYGYTF.